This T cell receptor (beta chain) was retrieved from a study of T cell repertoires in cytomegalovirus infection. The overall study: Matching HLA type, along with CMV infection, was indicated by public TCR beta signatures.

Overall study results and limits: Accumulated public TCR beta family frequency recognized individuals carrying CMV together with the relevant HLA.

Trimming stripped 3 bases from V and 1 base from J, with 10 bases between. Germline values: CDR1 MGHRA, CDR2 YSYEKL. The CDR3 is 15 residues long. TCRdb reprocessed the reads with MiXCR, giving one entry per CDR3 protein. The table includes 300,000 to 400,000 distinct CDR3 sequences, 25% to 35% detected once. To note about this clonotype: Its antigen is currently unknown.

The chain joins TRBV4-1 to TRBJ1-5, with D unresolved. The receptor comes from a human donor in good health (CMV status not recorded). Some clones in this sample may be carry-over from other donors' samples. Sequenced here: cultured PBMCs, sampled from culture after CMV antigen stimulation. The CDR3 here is CASSHPGRSNQPQHF. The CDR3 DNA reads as TGCGCCAGCAGCCACCCGGGTCGGAGCAATCAGCCCCAGCATTTT.